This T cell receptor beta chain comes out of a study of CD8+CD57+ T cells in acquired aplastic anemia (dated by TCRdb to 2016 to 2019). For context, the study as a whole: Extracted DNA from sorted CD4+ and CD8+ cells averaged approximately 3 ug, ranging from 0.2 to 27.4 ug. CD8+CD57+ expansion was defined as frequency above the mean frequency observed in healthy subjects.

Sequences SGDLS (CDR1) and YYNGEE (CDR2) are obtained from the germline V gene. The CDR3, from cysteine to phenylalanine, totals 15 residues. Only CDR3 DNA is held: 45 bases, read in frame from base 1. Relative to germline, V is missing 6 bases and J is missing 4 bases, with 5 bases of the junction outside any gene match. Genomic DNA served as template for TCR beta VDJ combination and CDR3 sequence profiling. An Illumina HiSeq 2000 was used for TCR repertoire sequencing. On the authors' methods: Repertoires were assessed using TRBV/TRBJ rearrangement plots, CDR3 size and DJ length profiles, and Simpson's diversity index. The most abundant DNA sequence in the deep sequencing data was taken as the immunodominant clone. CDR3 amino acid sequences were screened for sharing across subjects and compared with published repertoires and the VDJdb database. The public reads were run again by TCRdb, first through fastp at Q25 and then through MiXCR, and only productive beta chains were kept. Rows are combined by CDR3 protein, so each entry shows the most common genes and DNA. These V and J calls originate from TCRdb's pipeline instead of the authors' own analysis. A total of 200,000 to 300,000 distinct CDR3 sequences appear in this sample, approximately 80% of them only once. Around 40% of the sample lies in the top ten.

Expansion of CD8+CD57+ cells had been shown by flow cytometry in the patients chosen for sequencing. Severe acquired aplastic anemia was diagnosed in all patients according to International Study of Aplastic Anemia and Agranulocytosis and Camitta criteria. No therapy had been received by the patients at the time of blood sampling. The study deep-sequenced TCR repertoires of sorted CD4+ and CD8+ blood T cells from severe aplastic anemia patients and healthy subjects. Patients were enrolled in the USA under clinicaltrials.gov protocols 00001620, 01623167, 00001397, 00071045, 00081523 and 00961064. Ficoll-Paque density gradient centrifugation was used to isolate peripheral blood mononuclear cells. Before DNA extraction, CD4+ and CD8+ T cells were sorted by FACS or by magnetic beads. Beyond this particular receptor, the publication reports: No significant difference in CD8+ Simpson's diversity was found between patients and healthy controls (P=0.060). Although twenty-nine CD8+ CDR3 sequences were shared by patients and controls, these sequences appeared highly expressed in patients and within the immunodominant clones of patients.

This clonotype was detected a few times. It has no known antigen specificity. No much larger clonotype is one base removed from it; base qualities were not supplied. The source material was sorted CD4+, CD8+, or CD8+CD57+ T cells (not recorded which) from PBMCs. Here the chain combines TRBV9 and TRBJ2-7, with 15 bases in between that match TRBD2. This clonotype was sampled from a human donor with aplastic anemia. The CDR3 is CASTGGLAGGYEQYF. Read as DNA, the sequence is TGTGCCAGCACAGGTGGACTAGCGGGAGGGTACGAGCAGTACTTC.